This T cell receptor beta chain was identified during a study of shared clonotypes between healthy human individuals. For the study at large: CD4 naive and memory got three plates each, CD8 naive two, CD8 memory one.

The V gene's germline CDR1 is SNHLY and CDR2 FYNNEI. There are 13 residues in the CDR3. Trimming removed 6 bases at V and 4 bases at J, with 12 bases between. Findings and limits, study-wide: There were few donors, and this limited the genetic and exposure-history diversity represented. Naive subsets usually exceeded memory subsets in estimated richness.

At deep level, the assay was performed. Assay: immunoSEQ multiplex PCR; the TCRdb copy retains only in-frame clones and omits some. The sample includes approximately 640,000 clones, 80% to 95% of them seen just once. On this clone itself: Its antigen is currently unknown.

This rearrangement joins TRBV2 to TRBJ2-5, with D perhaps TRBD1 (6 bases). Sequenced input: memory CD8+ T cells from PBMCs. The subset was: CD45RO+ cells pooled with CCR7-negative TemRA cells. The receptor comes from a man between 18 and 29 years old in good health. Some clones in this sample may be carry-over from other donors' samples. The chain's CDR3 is CASRGAPGETQYF. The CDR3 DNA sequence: TGTGCCAGCAGGGGGGCCCCAGGAGAGACCCAGTACTTC.